This record looks at one TCR beta chain sequence and its context. This specimen comes from a study of shared clonotypes between healthy human individuals. Several immunoSEQ 96-well plates shared each subset's DNA, each plate a replicate. Clones were sequenced by immunoSEQ multiplex PCR, and TCRdb holds only the in-frame ones, with some missing. The sample records about 2 million clones, 85% to 95% being singletons. This CDR3 has 12 residues. The V end lost 0 bases, the J end lost 9 bases, and 4 bases lay between the germline ends. Germline CDR1 reads SGHDT; CDR2 reads YYEEEE. Naive CD8 cells lacked CD45RO and underwent positive selection for CCR7, leaving out terminally differentiated effector memory CD45RA+ cells.

The TCR was taken from a man aged 18-30 years in good health. The chain uses TRBV5-6 and TRBJ1-6; D remains unclear. Sequencing was performed on naive CD8+ T cells sorted from blood. This CDR3 is CASSLDRSPLHF. The CDR3 nucleotides are TGTGCCAGCAGCTTGGACCGTTCACCCCTCCACTTT.